This T cell receptor (beta chain) was retrieved from a study of control samples from healthy donors and cancer patients (dated by TCRdb to the early 2020s). The method behind the library was the immunoSEQ multiplex PCR assay. The table was pulled from immuneACCESS by TCRdb, which kept in-frame rearrangements only. Such tables lose some clones; where checked, under half of the loss comes from unresolved V genes, and the rest has no known cause. In all, the sample holds 10,000 to 15,000 clones, and around 92% of those were seen once. The ten largest clones capture over 13% of the sample. V gives up 1 base and J gives up 6 bases, and the segment between their germline ends measures 12 bases. The germline V gene provides CDR1 SGHTA and CDR2 FQGNSA. The CDR3 contains 15 residues, cysteine and phenylalanine counted. CDR3 DNA is the only sequence kept; it has 45 bases, read in frame from the first base.

With respect to this clone: It lacks a known antigen. Base qualities are not at hand, and no much larger clone is one base apart.

The sequenced material came from PBMCs. Here the chain combines TRBV7-2 and TRBJ2-2; TRBD2 is a weak D gene call, 7 bases matching. The receptor comes from a man at least 80 years old with lung cancer. The CDR3 corresponds to CASSLGTRGAGELFF. The DNA sequence is TGTGCCAGCAGCTTAGGGACTAGGGGGGCCGGGGAGCTGTTTTTT.